This T cell receptor (beta chain) was identified during a study of T cell clones after liver transplantation. For the study at large: TCRbeta sequencing after a pre-transplant mixed lymphocyte reaction identified graft-donor-reactive clones, later tracked in post-transplant blood. Tolerant meant at least one year fully off immunosuppression without liver enzymes above twice normal.

The table came from immunoSEQ multiplex PCR; TCRdb's copy has only in-frame clones and leaves some out. This sample has nearly 55,000 clones, with around 85% found just once. The V end was cut by 4 bases, the J end by 2 bases, with 10 bases between. Germline CDR1 is SGHAT and CDR2 is FQNNGV. CDR3 length equals 14 residues. The chain is built from TRBV11-2 and TRBJ2-3; D possibly corresponds to TRBD2 (6 bases). The receptor was derived from a human donor who received a liver transplant. The material sequenced was CD4+ T cells from blood, taken before liver transplant. In DNA form, the CDR3 reads TGTGCCAGCAGCTCCGGGGGTGACACAGATACGCAGTATTTT. It specifies CASSSGGDTDTQYF.